The T cell receptor (beta chain) described here comes from a study of identical twins. About this clonotype: Its antigen is currently unknown.

Via MiXCR, TCRdb re-called the 5' RACE reads, giving one row per CDR3 protein. The table records hundreds of thousands of distinct CDR3 sequences, around 8.6% of them present only once. General study findings and limits: Clonotypes of the beta chain that were abundant in cord blood carried fewer insertions (memory repertoires showed none).

Germline loops: CDR1 MNHEY, CDR2 SMNVEV (reference sequence). The V and J ends lost 6 bases and 4 bases, in that order; junction bases with no gene match: 14. The length of the CDR3 is 17 residues. This sample also belongs to another study, concerning yellow fever vaccine responses in identical twins.

This chain links TRBV27 with TRBJ2-5; 10 bases fit TRBD2. Specimen: PBMCs. The source of this sequence is a woman between 18 and 30 years old in good health. The CDR3: CASSQPLASGGLETQYF. For the CDR3, the DNA is TGTGCCAGCAGCCAGCCCCTAGCTAGCGGGGGCCTAGAGACCCAGTACTTC.